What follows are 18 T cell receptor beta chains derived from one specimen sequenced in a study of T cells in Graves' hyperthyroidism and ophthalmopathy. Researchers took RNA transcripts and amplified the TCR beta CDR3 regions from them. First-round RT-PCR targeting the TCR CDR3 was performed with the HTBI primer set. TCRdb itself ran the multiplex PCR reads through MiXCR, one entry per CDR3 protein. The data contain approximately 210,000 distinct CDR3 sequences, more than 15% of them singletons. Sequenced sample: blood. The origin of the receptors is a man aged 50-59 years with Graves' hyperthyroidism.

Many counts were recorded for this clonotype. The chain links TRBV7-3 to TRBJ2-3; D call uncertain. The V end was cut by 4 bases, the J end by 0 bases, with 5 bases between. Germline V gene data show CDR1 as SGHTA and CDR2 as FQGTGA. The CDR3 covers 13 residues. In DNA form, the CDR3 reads TGTGCCAGCAGCTCATCTAGCACAGATACGCAGTATTTT. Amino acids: CASSSSSTDTQYF.

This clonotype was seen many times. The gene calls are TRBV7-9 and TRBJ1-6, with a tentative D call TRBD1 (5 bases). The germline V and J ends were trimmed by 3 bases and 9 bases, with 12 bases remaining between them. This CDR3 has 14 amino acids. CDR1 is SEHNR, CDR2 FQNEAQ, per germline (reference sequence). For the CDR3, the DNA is TGTGCCAGCAGCTTCTCCGGGGGGGGTTCACCCCTCCACTTT. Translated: CASSFSGGGSPLHF.

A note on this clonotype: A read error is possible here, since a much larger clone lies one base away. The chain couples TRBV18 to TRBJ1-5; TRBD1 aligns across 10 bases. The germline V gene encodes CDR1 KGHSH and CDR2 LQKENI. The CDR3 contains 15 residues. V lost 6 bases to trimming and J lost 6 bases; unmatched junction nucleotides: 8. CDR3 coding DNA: TGTGCCAGCTCCCTCGGGACAGGGGCACGTCAGCCCCAGCATTTT. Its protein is CASSLGTGARQPQHF.

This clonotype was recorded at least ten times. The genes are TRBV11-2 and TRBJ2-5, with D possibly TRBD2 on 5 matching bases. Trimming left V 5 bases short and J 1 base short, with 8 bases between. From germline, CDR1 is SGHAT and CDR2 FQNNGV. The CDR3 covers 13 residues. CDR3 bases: TGTGCCAGCAGCAGAAGCGGCCAAGAGACCCAGTACTTC. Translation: CASSRSGQETQYF.

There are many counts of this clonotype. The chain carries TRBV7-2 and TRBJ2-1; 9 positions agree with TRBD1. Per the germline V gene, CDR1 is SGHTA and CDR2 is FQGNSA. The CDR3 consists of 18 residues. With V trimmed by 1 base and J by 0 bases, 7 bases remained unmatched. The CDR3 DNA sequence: TGTGCCAGCAGCTTAGTTTTCGGGACAGGGAGCTCCTACAATGAGCAGTTCTTC. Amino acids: CASSLVFGTGSSYNEQFF.

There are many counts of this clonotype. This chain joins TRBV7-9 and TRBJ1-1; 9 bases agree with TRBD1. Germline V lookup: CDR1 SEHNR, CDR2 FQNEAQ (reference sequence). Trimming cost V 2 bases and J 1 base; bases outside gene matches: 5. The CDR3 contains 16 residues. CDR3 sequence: CASSLSRTGANTEAFF. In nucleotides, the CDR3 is TGTGCCAGCAGCTTATCTCGGACAGGGGCGAACACTGAAGCTTTCTTT.

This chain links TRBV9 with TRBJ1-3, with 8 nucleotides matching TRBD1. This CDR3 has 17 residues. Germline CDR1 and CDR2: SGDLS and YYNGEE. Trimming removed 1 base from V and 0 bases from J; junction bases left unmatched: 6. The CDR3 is CASSVRDRTPSGNTIYF. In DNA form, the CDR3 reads TGTGCCAGCAGCGTACGGGACAGGACCCCCTCTGGAAACACCATATATTTT. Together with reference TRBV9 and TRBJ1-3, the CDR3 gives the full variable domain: DSGVTQTPKHLITATGQRVTLRCSPRSGDLSVYWYQQSLDQGLQFLIQYYNGEERAKGNILERFSAQQFPDLHSELNLSSLELGDSALYFCASSVRDRTPSGNTIYFGEGSWLTVV.

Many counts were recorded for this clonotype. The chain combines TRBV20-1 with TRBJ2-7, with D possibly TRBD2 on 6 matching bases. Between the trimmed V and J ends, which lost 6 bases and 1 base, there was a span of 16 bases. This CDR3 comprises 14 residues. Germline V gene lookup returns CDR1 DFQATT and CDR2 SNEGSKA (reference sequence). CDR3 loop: CSARLLAASYEQYF. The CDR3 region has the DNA TGCAGTGCACGATTACTAGCCGCTTCCTACGAGCAGTACTTC.

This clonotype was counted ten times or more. The CDR3 spells CASRIRLSAGELFF. In nucleotides, the CDR3 is TGTGCCAGCAGGATACGACTATCCGCCGGGGAGCTGTTTTTT. This rearrangement joins TRBV6-2 or TRBV6-3 to TRBJ2-2; tentative D call: TRBD2 (5 bases). Trimming removed 6 bases at V and 6 bases at J, with 14 bases between. The length of the CDR3 is 14 residues. CDR1 is MNHEY, CDR2 SVGEGT, per germline.

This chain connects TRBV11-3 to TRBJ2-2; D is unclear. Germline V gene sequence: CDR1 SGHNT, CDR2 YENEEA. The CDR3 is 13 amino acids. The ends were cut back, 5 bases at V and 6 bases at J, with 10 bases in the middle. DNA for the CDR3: TGTGCCAGCAGCCTCCAGCAACCCGGGGAGCTGTTTTTT. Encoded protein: CASSLQQPGELFF.

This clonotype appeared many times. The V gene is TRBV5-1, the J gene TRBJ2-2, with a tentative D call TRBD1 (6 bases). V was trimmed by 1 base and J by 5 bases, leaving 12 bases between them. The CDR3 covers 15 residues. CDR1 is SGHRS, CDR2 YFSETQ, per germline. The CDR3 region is CASSLNTGSTGELFF. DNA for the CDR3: TGCGCCAGCAGCTTGAATACAGGGTCTACCGGGGAGCTGTTTTTT.

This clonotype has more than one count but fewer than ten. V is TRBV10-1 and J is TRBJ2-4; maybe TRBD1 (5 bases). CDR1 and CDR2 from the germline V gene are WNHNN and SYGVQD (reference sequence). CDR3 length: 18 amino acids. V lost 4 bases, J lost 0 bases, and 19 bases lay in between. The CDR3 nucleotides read TGCGCCAGCAGTGGAAAGAGGACAATGGCTTTAGCCAAAAACATTCAGTACTTC. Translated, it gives CASSGKRTMALAKNIQYF.

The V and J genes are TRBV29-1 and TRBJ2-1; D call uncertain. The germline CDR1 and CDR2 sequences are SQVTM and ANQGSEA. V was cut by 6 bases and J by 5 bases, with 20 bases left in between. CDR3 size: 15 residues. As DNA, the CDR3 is TGCAGCGTAACCCCCGGCCCCCCAATAAACAATGAGCAGTTCTTC. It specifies CSVTPGPPINNEQFF.

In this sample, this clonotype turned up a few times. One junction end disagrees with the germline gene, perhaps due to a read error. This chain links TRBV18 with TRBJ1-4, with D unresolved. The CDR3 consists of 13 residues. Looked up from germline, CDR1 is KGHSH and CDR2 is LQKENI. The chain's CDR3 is CTSSPVQAEKLFF. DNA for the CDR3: TGTACCAGCTCACCGGTTCAGGCCGAAAAACTGTTTTTT.

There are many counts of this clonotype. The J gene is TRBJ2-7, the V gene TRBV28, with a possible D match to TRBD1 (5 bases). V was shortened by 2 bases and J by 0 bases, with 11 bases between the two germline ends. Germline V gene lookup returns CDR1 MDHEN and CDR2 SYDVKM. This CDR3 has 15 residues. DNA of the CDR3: TGTGCCAGCAGTTTAAGTGGTGGGGCCTCCTACGAGCAGTACTTC. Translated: CASSLSGGASYEQYF.

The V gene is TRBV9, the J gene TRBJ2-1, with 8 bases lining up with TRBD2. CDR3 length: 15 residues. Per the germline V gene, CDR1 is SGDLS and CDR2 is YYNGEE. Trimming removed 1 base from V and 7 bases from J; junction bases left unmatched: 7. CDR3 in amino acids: CASSVQAGARNEQFF. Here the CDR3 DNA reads TGTGCCAGCAGCGTACAAGCGGGGGCCCGGAATGAGCAGTTCTTC.

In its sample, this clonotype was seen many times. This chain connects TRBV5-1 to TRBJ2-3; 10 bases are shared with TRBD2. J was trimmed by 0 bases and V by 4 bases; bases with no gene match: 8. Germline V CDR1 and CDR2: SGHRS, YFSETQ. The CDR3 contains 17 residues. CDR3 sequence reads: CASSAGTSASSTDTQYF. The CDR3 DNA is TGCGCCAGCAGCGCGGGGACTAGCGCGTCTAGCACAGATACGCAGTATTTT.

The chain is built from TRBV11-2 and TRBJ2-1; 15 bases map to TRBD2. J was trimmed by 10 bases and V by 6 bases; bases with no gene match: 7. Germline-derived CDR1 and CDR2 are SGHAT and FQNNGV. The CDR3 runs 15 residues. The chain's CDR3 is CASSPTGTSGREQFF. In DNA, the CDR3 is TGTGCCAGCAGTCCGACCGGGACTAGCGGGAGGGAGCAGTTCTTC.